Following are 10 T cell receptor beta chains from one sample sequenced in a study of CXCR3-negative and CXCR3-positive naive CD8 T cells. Study results and limitations: Compared with CXCR3-negative naive cells, CXCR3-positive naive cells showed more hydrophobic TRB CDR3s.

Libraries of TRB cDNA were made by 5' RACE and carried UMIs. TCRdb reprocessed the 5' RACE reads and keeps a single row for each CDR3 protein, giving no DNA. The repertoire table contains roughly 80,000 distinct CDR3 sequences. Their antigens remain unidentified. Sample: naive CXCR3+ CD8+ T cells from blood. Documented subset: CD45RO-CCR7+CD27+CD95- naive CD8+ T cells expressing CXCR3 (TNR3+). These receptors were taken from a human donor in good health. Some clones in this sample may be carry-over from other donors' samples.

The chain employs TRBV28 and TRBJ2-5; TCRdb returns TRBD2, unconfirmable since there is no DNA. Germline V gene lookup returns CDR1 MDHEN and CDR2 SYDVKM. This CDR3 is 15 amino acids long. CDR3 sequence reads: CASSFTRGGYETQYF.

The rearrangement links TRBV19 to TRBJ2-1; TCRdb selects TRBD2, and the lack of DNA leaves this call unchecked. This CDR3 spans 15 amino acids. Germline loops: CDR1 LNHDA, CDR2 SQIVND (reference sequence). This CDR3 reads CASSISGSSYNEQFF.

Here the CDR3 reads CASSLATRTFQETQYF. V is TRBV7-8 and J is TRBJ2-5; TCRdb designates TRBD1, a call that cannot be tested without DNA. Germline V gene sequence: CDR1 SGHVS, CDR2 FQNEAQ. The CDR3 consists of 16 residues.

The chain joins TRBV7-9 to TRBJ2-7. CDR3 length: 14 amino acids. Germline V lookup: CDR1 SEHNR, CDR2 FQNEAQ (reference sequence). CDR3 loop: CASSFAGAPYEQYF. Full variable domain (missing parts from reference TRBV7-9 and TRBJ2-7): DTGVSQNPRHKITKRGQNVTFRCDPISEHNRLYWYRQTLGQGPEFLTYFQNEAQLEKSRLLSDRFSAERPKGSFSTLEIQRTEQGDSAMYLCASSFAGAPYEQYFGPGTRLTVT.

This rearrangement joins TRBV28 to TRBJ2-5; TCRdb returns TRBD1, unconfirmable since there is no DNA. The CDR3 is 17 residues long. The germline gives CDR1 MDHEN, CDR2 SYDVKM. The CDR3 protein is CASSTALYGQAQETQYF.

The chain is built from TRBV19 and TRBJ2-2. Germline-derived CDR1 and CDR2 are LNHDA and SQIVND (reference sequence). The length of the CDR3 is 13 residues. The CDR3 sequence: CASTMEGSGELFF.

J is TRBJ2-1 and V is TRBV5-6. This CDR3 is 12 amino acids long. CDR1 is SGHDT and CDR2 is YYEEEE in the germline V gene. The CDR3: CASSSGADEQFF.

The rearrangement links TRBV20-1 to TRBJ2-7; TCRdb's assignment of TRBD1 cannot be checked, as there is no DNA. This CDR3 is 13 amino acids long. Germline V CDR1 and CDR2: DFQATT, SNEGSKA (reference sequence). The CDR3 loop is CSALTDRAYEQYF.

This chain links TRBV2 with TRBJ2-6. CDR3 size: 15 residues. The germline CDR1 and CDR2 sequences are SNHLY and FYNNEI. CDR3 residues: CASKLSGSGANVLTF.

The J gene is TRBJ1-1, the V gene TRBV4-2. CDR1 and CDR2 (germline): LGHNA, YNFKEQ. The CDR3 has 13 amino acids. CDR3 sequence reads: CASSQDLTAEAFF.